The 7 T cell receptor beta chains given below trace back to one sample, sequenced in a study of blood T cell repertoires in COVID-19. Libraries were prepared by immunoSEQ multiplex PCR; TCRdb keeps only in-frame clonotypes and omits some of them. The sample lists some 80,000 clones, approximately 88% occurring once. The sequencing input was peripheral blood. The origin of the receptors is a human donor in a cohort sampled during active COVID-19.

The rearrangement joins TRBV24-1 to TRBJ1-5; D not certain. Germline V gene lookup returns CDR1 KGHDR and CDR2 SFDVKD. The V and J ends lost 5 bases and 6 bases respectively, with 10 bases between them. This CDR3 is 13 amino acids long. The CDR3: CATSVGPSQPQHF. The CDR3 nucleotides are TGTGCCACCAGTGTGGGCCCGAGTCAGCCCCAGCATTTT.

The chain joins TRBV19 to TRBJ2-1; the D gene is possibly TRBD1 (6 bases). The CDR3 covers 15 residues. Trimming removed 10 bases at V and 5 bases at J, with 21 bases between. In germline, CDR1 is LNHDA, CDR2 SQIVND (reference sequence). CDR3: CATSLTGTTDNEQFF. In DNA form, the CDR3 reads TGTGCCACTTCCCTTACCGGGACAACCGACAATGAGCAGTTCTTC.

This clone was recorded once. The rearrangement uses TRBV19 and TRBJ1-6, with TRBD1 matching 10 bases. V shed 8 bases, J shed 6 bases, and the junction held 1 base outside the gene matches. From germline, CDR1 is LNHDA and CDR2 SQIVND (reference sequence). This CDR3 contains 13 residues. The CDR3 DNA sequence: TGTGCCAGTCGGACAGGGGGTAATTCACCCCTCCACTTT. This encodes CASRTGGNSPLHF.

This rearrangement joins TRBV5-4 to TRBJ2-7, with 9 bases aligning to TRBD2. The trim removed 4 bases at V and 4 bases at J, leaving 9 bases unmatched. CDR1 and CDR2 from the germline V gene are SGHNT and YYREEE (reference sequence). This CDR3 contains 15 residues. CDR3 bases: TGTGCCAGCAGCCCAAGCGGGGGGTCCAAATACGAGCAGTACTTC. Translated, it gives CASSPSGGSKYEQYF.

This clone was seen a few times. The chain recombines TRBV28 with TRBJ2-5; no definite D call. With 1 base removed from V and 2 bases from J, the gap between germline ends came to 11 bases. The CDR3 has 15 residues. The V gene's germline CDR1 is MDHEN and CDR2 SYDVKM. The CDR3 spells CASSLFRNSQETQYF. In nucleotides, the CDR3 is TGTGCCAGCAGTTTATTTCGTAATTCTCAAGAGACCCAGTACTTC.

This clone was seen just once. This rearrangement joins TRBV5-1 to TRBJ2-7, with 8 bases matching TRBD2. This CDR3 comprises 16 residues. Germline trimming cut 4 bases from V and 7 bases from J; bases unmatched to any gene: 16. Germline-derived CDR1 and CDR2 are SGHRS and YFSETQ. The chain's CDR3 is CASSRTTRGDRREQYF. The CDR3 region has the DNA TGCGCCAGCAGCCGGACGACGCGGGGGGACCGCAGGGAGCAGTACTTC.

The chain employs TRBV10-1 and TRBJ1-2; no clear D gene. Trimming took off 2 bases at V and 4 bases at J, with 8 bases between the two ends. The V gene's germline CDR1 is WNHNN and CDR2 SYGVQD (reference sequence). This CDR3 is built from 13 residues. The CDR3 region is CASSEGPTYGYTF. CDR3 DNA sequence: TGCGCCAGCAGTGAGGGGCCAACCTATGGCTACACCTTC.